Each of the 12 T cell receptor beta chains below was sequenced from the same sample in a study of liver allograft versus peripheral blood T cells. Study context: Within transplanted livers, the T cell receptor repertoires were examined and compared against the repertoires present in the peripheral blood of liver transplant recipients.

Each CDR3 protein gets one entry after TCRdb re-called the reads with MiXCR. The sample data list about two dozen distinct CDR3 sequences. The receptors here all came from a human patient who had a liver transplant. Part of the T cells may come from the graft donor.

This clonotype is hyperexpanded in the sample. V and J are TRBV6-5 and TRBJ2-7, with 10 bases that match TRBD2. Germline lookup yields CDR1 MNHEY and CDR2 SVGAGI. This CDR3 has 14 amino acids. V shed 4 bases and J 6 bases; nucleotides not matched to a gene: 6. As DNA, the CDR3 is TGTGCCAGCAGTTTAAAGCGGGAGGGCCTCGAGCAGTACTTC. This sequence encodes CASSLKREGLEQYF.

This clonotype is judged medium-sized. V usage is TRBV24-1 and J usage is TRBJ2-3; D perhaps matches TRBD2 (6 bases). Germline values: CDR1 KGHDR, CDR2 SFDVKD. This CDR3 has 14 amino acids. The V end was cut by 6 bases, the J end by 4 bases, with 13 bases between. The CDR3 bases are TGTGCCACCAGTCTGGGGGGAAGGGCAGATACGCAGTATTTT. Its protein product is CATSLGGRADTQYF.

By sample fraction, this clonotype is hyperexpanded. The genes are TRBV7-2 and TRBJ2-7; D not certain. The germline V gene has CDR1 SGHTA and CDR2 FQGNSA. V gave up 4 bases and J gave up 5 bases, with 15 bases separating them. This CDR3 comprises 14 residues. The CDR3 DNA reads TGTGCCAGCAGCTCGGTATGGGGTTACGACGAGCAGTACTTC. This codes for CASSSVWGYDEQYF.

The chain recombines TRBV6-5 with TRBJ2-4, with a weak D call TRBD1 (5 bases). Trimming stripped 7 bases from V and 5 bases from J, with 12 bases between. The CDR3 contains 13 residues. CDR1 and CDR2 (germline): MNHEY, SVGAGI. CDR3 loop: CASTPDNQNIQYF. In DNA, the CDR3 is TGTGCCAGCACCCCGGACAACCAAAACATTCAGTACTTC.

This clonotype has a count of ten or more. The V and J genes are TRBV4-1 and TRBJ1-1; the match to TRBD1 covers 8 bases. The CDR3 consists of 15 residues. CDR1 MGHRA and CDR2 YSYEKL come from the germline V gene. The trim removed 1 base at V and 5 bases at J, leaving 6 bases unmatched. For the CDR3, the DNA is TGCGCCAGCAGCCAAGTGGACAGGGAGGGAACTGAAGCTTTCTTT. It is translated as CASSQVDREGTEAFF.

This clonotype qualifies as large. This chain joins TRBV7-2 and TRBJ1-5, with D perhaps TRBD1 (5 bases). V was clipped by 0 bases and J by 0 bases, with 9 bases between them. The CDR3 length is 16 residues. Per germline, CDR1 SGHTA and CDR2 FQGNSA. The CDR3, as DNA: TGTGCCAGCAGCTTAGCGGGAAGGGGTAGCAATCAGCCCCAGCATTTT. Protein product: CASSLAGRGSNQPQHF.

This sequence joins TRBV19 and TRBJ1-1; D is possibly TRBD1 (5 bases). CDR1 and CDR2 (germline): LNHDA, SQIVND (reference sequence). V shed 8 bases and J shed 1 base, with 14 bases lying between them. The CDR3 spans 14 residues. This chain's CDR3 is CASGRKGRNTEAFF. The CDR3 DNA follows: TGTGCCAGTGGAAGGAAGGGGAGGAACACTGAAGCTTTCTTT.

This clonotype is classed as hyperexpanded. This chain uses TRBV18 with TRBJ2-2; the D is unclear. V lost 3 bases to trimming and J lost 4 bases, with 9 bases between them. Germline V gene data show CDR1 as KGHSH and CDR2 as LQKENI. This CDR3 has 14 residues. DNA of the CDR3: TGTGCCAGCTCACCCCAAGACGCCACCGGGGAGCTGTTTTTT. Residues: CASSPQDATGELFF.

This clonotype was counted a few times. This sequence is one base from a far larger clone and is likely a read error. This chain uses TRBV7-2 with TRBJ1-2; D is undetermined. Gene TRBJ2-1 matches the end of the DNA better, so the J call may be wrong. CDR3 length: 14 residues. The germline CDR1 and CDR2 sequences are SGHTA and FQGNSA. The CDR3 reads CASSSVWGYDEQFF. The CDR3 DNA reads TGTGCCAGCAGCTCGGTATGGGGTTACGACGAGCAGTTCTTC.

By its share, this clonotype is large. The CDR3 loop reads CASRARDNYEQYV. The CDR3 DNA reads as TGTGCCAGTAGGGCCCGGGACAACTACGAGCAGTACGTC. The J gene is TRBJ2-7, the V gene TRBV19, with TRBD1 as a possible D gene (6 bases). V dropped 6 bases and J dropped 3 bases, with 12 bases sitting between them. Germline loops: CDR1 LNHDA, CDR2 SQIVND (reference sequence). The CDR3 is 13 residues long.

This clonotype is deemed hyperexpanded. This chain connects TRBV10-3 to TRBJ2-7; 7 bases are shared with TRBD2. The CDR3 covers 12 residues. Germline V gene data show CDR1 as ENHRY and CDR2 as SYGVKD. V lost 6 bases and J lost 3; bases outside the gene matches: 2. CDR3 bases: TGTGCCATCAGAAGGGAGGGCTACGAGCAGTACTTC. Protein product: CAIRREGYEQYF.

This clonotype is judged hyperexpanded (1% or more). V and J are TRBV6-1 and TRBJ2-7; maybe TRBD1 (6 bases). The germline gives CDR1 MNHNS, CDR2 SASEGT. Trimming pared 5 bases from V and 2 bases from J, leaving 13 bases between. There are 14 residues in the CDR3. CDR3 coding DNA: TGTGCCAGCAGTAAACTCAGGGGTACCTACGAGCAGTACTTC. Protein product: CASSKLRGTYEQYF.